The 11 T cell receptor beta chains reported below all come from one sample, sequenced in a study of regulatory T cells in long-lasting Graves disease. To make TCR beta libraries, researchers used iRepertoire HTBI primers and Arm-PCR of CDR3 regions. TCRdb re-derived calls from the multiplex PCR reads in MiXCR, one entry per CDR3 protein. The top ten clones hold 22% of a sample with about 370,000 distinct CDR3 sequences, around 15% of them seen once. Time point described: newly diagnosed GD, antithyroid drugs for less than 3 months. RNA isolated from PBMCs was used to make the TCR library. The starting material was peripheral blood mononuclear cells (PBMCs), obtained at new diagnosis, from a patient treated with antithyroid drugs. The receptor source for this set is a female donor with Graves disease.

Note on this clonotype: A much more abundant neighbour one base away suggests this may be a read error. CDR3 DNA: TGTGCCATTGGACTGCAGAAGGAGTCCTTC. Protein product: CAIGLQKESF. This chain uses TRBV3-1 with TRBJ2-1, with D maybe TRBD2 (5 bases). The CDR3 runs to 10 residues. Germline V lookup: CDR1 LGHDT, CDR2 YNNKEL (reference sequence).

The chain combines TRBV28 with TRBJ1-5; possibly TRBD1 for D (6 bases). The germline CDR1 and CDR2 sequences are MDHEN and SYDVKM. This CDR3 is 14 amino acids long. V was trimmed by 3 bases and J by 6 bases, leaving 12 bases between them. The CDR3 DNA is TGTGCCAGCAGTTTTTTTGGAGGGGGTCAGCCCCAGCATTTT. Protein: CASSFFGGGQPQHF.

This clonotype was counted at least ten times. CDR3 in DNA: TGTGCCAGCAGCTTGGGGGACAACCAAGAGACCCAGTACTTC. Translating gives CASSLGDNQETQYF. The chain employs TRBV5-4 and TRBJ2-5, with D tentatively TRBD1 (6 bases). CDR1 is SGHNT, CDR2 YYREEE, per germline (reference sequence). Trimming pared 0 bases from V and 0 bases from J, leaving 6 bases between. This CDR3 has 14 amino acids.

This clonotype turned up a few times. The rearrangement uses TRBV2 and TRBJ2-3, with 9 bases that match TRBD1. The CDR3 covers 17 residues. V dropped 4 bases and J dropped 0; count of bases not matched to a gene: 8. Germline V gene lookup returns CDR1 SNHLY and CDR2 FYNNEI. The CDR3 spells CASSGRDRATSTDTQYF. The CDR3 coding sequence is TGTGCCAGCAGTGGACGGGACAGGGCAACGAGCACAGATACGCAGTATTTT.

The table lists this clonotype with many counts. V usage is TRBV20-1 and J usage is TRBJ2-7, with 7 bases identical to TRBD1. CDR3 size: 13 residues. Trimming removed 3 bases from V and 3 bases from J; junction bases left unmatched: 5. Germline values: CDR1 DFQATT, CDR2 SNEGSKA (reference sequence). The CDR3 reads CSARGTELYEQYF. Written as DNA, the CDR3 is TGCAGTGCTAGGGGGACAGAGCTCTACGAGCAGTACTTC.

This clonotype has a count of ten or more. The chain recombines TRBV28 with TRBJ2-7, with 7 positions matching TRBD2. CDR1 is MDHEN and CDR2 is SYDVKM in the germline V gene. This CDR3 is 19 amino acids long. V gave up 6 bases and J gave up 4 bases; unmatched junction bases: 24. The CDR3 bases are TGTGCCAGCAGGCTGGGGACTTCTTCATGGGGGAGGGCCGGTTACGAGCAGTACTTC. This translates into CASRLGTSSWGRAGYEQYF.

This clonotype was seen at least ten times. The chain carries TRBV20-1 and TRBJ2-7; the D is unclear. Trimming took off 6 bases at V and 11 bases at J, with 23 bases between the two ends. CDR3 length: 13 residues. The V gene's germline CDR1 is DFQATT and CDR2 SNEGSKA (reference sequence). CDR3 in DNA: TGCAGTGCGGGCCCTTCGTTACGGCCCGCGAAGTACTTC. It specifies CSAGPSLRPAKYF.

This clonotype has at least ten counts. CDR3 nucleotide sequence: TGCGCCAGCAGCTGGTTTGGGACAGGGAGCTCCTACAATGAGCAGTTCTTC. This encodes CASSWFGTGSSYNEQFF. The chain couples TRBV5-1 to TRBJ2-1, with TRBD1 matching 9 bases. Trimming cost V 3 bases and J 0 bases; bases outside gene matches: 7. The CDR3 consists of 17 residues. From germline, CDR1 is SGHRS and CDR2 YFSETQ.

This clonotype was seen ten or more times. The chain couples TRBV29-1 to TRBJ1-2; TRBD1 matches 9 bases. Unmatched junction bases numbered 12, after V lost 3 bases and J lost 4 bases. The CDR3 consists of 16 residues. In germline, CDR1 is SQVTM, CDR2 ANQGSEA. CDR3 loop: CSVEDRLTGGLYGYTF. For the CDR3, the DNA is TGCAGCGTTGAGGACAGACTAACAGGGGGCCTCTATGGCTACACCTTC.

This clonotype was counted at least ten times. J is TRBJ1-3 and V is TRBV20-1, with D perhaps matching TRBD1 (5 bases). This CDR3 spans 12 amino acids. Trimming stripped 3 bases from V and 2 bases from J, with 5 bases between. In germline, CDR1 is DFQATT, CDR2 SNEGSKA (reference sequence). CDR3 sequence reads: CSARGPGNTIYF. The CDR3 nucleotides read TGCAGTGCTAGGGGGCCTGGAAACACCATATATTTT.

This clonotype showed up many times. The V and J genes are TRBV7-6 and TRBJ1-5; D not certain. V lost 5 bases and J lost 4, with 15 bases in between. CDR1 and CDR2 (germline): SGHVS, FNYEAQ. This CDR3 is 15 amino acids long. The CDR3 coding sequence is TGTGCCAGCAGCCCCGGGCCAGGACCTAATCAGCCCCAGCATTTT. It is translated as CASSPGPGPNQPQHF.